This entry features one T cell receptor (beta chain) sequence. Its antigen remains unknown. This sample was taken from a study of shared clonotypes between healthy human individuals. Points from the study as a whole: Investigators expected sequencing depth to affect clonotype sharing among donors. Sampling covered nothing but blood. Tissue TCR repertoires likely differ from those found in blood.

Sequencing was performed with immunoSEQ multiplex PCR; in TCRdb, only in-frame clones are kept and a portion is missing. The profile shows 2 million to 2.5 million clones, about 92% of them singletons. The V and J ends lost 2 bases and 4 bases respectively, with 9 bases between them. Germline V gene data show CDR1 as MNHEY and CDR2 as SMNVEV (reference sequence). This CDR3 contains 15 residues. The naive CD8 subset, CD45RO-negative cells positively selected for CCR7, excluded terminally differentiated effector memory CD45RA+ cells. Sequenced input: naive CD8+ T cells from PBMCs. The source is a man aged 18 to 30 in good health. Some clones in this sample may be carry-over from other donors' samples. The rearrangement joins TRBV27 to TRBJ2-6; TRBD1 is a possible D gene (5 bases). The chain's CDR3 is CASSLLGAGANVLTF. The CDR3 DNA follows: TGTGCCAGCAGTTTACTAGGGGCAGGGGCCAACGTCCTGACTTTC.